This section outlines one T cell receptor beta chain sequence together with its context. Its antigen remains unidentified. The CDR3 runs to 14 residues. V was cut by 5 bases and J by 4 bases, with 14 bases left in between. Germline V lookup: CDR1 DFQATT, CDR2 SNEGSKA (reference sequence). The data are from a study of CD8 T cells in ankylosing spondylitis. Findings and limits, study-wide: Characteristic, it appeared, of ankylosing spondylitis blood was a TCR beta motif of about eight highly homologous variants.

TCRdb itself ran the 5' RACE reads through MiXCR, one entry per CDR3 protein. The sample lists about 400,000 distinct CDR3 sequences, about a fifth seen once, with 15% to 20% in the top ten. The origin of this receptor is a male donor with ankylosing spondylitis. Sequencing was done on a sample of blood, either unsorted or a sorted T cell fraction (not recorded which). V is TRBV20-1 and J is TRBJ2-2; the D is unclear. In nucleotides, the CDR3 is TGCAGTGCTCCACGGACCGGTGGCACCGGGGAGCTGTTTTTT. Translation gives CSAPRTGGTGELFF.